One and the same sample provided the 8 T cell receptor beta chains below, sequenced in a study of T cells in Graves' hyperthyroidism and ophthalmopathy. TCR beta CDR3 regions were amplified from RNA transcripts. TCR CDR3 regions were first amplified by RT-PCR with HTBI primers. MiXCR, applied by TCRdb to the multiplex PCR reads, yields one record per CDR3 protein. The sample has hundreds of thousands of distinct CDR3 sequences, approximately 15% seen once. Sequencing used blood. These receptors all come from a woman aged 25 to 39 with Graves' hyperthyroidism.

Of note for this clonotype: A read error may explain this, as a much larger clone is one base away. The chain carries TRBV11-1 and TRBJ2-1; D remains unclear. CDR1 and CDR2 from the germline V gene are SGHAT and FQDESV (reference sequence). This CDR3 contains 14 residues. The CDR3 sequence: CARSLEGSINEQFF. In nucleotides, the CDR3 is TGTGCCAGAAGCTTAGAAGGCTCGATCAATGAGCAGTTCTTC.

This clonotype appeared many times. V gene TRBV29-1 combines with J gene TRBJ1-4; 9 bases align to TRBD1. The CDR3 sequence is 14 residues long. CDR1 SQVTM and CDR2 ANQGSEA come from the germline V gene. The V and J ends lost 4 bases and 8 bases, in that order; junction bases with no gene match: 8. The CDR3 is CSVGGGQGDEKLFF. As DNA, the CDR3 is TGCAGCGTTGGTGGGGGACAGGGTGACGAAAAACTGTTTTTT. The variable domain in full, with the rest retrieved from reference TRBV29-1 and TRBJ1-4, is SAVISQKPSRDICQRGTSLTIQCQVDSQVTMMFWYRQQPGQSLTLIATANQGSEATYESGFVIDKFPISRPNLTFSTLTVSNMSPEDSSIYLCSVGGGQGDEKLFFGSGTQLSVL.

This chain links TRBV6-2 or TRBV6-3 with TRBJ2-3, with 7 bases identical to TRBD2. The CDR3 spans 13 residues. Germline V gives CDR1 MNHEY, CDR2 SVGEGT. J was trimmed by 5 bases and V by 8 bases; bases with no gene match: 7. In DNA form, the CDR3 reads TGTGCCAGCGGTGGACTAGTCAAAGATACGCAGTATTTT. This codes for CASGGLVKDTQYF.

This clonotype came up a few times. This rearrangement joins TRBV5-4 to TRBJ1-1; D is ambiguous. The V gene's germline CDR1 is SGHNT and CDR2 YYREEE (reference sequence). CDR3 length: 15 residues. V was cut by 3 bases and J by 1 base, with 13 bases left in between. For the CDR3, the DNA is TGTGCCAGCAGCTACATGTCTCTCGGGAACACTGAAGCTTTCTTT. Translation: CASSYMSLGNTEAFF.

The chain joins TRBV12-3 or TRBV12-4 to TRBJ2-2; D call uncertain. This CDR3 spans 15 amino acids. The V gene lost 5 bases and the J gene lost 1 base, with 11 bases spanning the gap. This chain's CDR3 is CASSVLSRNTGELFF. DNA of the CDR3: TGTGCCAGCAGTGTCCTTAGTAGGAACACCGGGGAGCTGTTTTTT.

The V and J genes are TRBV9 and TRBJ2-3; 7 bases fit TRBD2. The CDR3 consists of 16 residues. CDR1 is SGDLS and CDR2 is YYNGEE in the germline V gene. J lost 0 bases, V lost 1 base, and 5 bases had no gene match. CDR3: CASSVFSGSSTDTQYF. CDR3 nucleotides: TGTGCCAGCAGCGTATTTAGCGGGTCTAGCACAGATACGCAGTATTTT.

V usage is TRBV2 and J usage is TRBJ1-2, with D possibly being TRBD1 (6 bases). CDR1 and CDR2 from the germline V gene are SNHLY and FYNNEI. The CDR3 is 14 residues long. V dropped 6 bases and J dropped 7 bases, with 18 bases sitting between them. The CDR3 loop is CASRVGGGPSGYTF. CDR3 DNA sequence: TGTGCCAGCAGGGTGGGGGGGGGGCCGAGTGGCTACACCTTC.

At least ten counts were recorded for this clonotype. This rearrangement joins TRBV28 to TRBJ2-3; D possibly corresponds to TRBD2 (5 bases). Trimming stripped 4 bases from V and 2 bases from J, with 19 bases between. Looked up from germline, CDR1 is MDHEN and CDR2 is SYDVKM. This CDR3 is 17 amino acids long. The CDR3 loop reads CASSSLSVGKSTDTQYF. In DNA form, the CDR3 reads TGTGCCAGCAGTTCCCTCTCGGTCGGGAAGTCCACAGATACGCAGTATTTT.